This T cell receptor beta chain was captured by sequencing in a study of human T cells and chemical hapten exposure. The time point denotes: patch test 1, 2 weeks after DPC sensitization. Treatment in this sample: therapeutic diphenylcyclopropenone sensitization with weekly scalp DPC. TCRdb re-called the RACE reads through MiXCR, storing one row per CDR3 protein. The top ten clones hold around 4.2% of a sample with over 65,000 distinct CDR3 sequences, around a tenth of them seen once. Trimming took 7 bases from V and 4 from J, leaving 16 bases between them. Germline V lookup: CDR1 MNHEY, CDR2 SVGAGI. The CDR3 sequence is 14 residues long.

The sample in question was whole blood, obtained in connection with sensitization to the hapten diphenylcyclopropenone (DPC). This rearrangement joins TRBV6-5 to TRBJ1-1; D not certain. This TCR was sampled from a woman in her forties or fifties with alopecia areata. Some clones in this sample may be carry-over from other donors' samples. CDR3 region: CASTLSGRSTEAFF. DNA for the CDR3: TGTGCCAGCACCCTCTCCGGGCGGTCCACTGAAGCTTTCTTT.